The sequence of this T cell receptor (beta chain) was determined in a study of T cell changes during pregnancy in multiple sclerosis. This clone was picked up one time. Sequencing was performed with immunoSEQ multiplex PCR; in TCRdb, only in-frame clones are kept and a portion is missing. The data contain roughly 99,000 clones, 80% to 95% of them singletons. Germline loops: CDR1 MNHEY, CDR2 SVGAGI. This CDR3 region has 13 residues. V dropped 1 base and J dropped 6 bases, with 9 bases sitting between them. This receptor was identified in a female donor in good health, enrolled as a control in a pregnancy study. The sequences come from peripheral blood, collected in the third trimester of pregnancy. The chain combines TRBV6-5 with TRBJ1-2; D is possibly TRBD1 (5 bases). The CDR3 sequence is CASSYYRTNGYTF. CDR3 DNA sequence: TGTGCCAGCAGTTACTACAGGACGAATGGCTACACCTTC.